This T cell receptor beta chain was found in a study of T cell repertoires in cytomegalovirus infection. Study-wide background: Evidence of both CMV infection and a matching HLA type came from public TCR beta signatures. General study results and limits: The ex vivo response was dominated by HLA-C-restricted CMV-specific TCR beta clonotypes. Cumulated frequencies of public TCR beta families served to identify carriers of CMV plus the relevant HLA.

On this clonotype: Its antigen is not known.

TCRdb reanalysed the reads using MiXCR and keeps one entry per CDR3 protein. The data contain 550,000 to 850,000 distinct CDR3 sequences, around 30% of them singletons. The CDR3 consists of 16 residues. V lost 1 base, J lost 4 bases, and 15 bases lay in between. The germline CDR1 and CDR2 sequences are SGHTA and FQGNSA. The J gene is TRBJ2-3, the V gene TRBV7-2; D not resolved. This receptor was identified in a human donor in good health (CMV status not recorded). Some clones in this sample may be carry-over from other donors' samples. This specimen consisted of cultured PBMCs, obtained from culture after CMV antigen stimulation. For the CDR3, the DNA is TGTGCCAGCAGCTTAGGGGTTGGTAGAAGTCCAGATACGCAGTATTTT. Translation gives CASSLGVGRSPDTQYF.